The 15 T cell receptor beta chains in this list originate from one sample, sequenced in a study of cytomegalovirus exposure and HLA in healthy donors. PCR involved 60 Vbeta and 13 Jbeta primers. The method was immunoSEQ multiplex PCR; TCRdb's version includes in-frame clones alone and lacks a portion of them. The sample has about 150,000 clones, 60% to 85% seen once. Sequencing was done on a sample of PBMCs. The receptors stem from a woman in her thirties or forties in good health and CMV-seronegative.

The J gene is TRBJ1-2, the V gene TRBV6-6; possibly TRBD1 for D (6 bases). V lost 0 bases, J lost 4 bases, and 12 bases lay in between. The germline CDR1 and CDR2 sequences are MNHNY and SVGAGI (reference sequence). The CDR3 totals 15 residues. The CDR3 loop is CASSYSKQGSYGYTF. DNA for the CDR3: TGTGCCAGCAGTTACTCGAAGCAGGGGAGCTATGGCTACACCTTC.

Only a few counts were recorded for this clone. The gene calls are TRBV5-1 and TRBJ2-3; the D gene is possibly TRBD2 (6 bases). The ends were cut back, 0 bases at V and 1 base at J, with 9 bases in the middle. The CDR3 length is 15 residues. Looked up from germline, CDR1 is SGHRS and CDR2 is YFSETQ. In DNA, the CDR3 is TGCGCCAGCAGCTTGGGGGGGGATCGCACAGATACGCAGTATTTT. This translates into CASSLGGDRTDTQYF.

The gene calls are TRBV6-5 and TRBJ1-2, with TRBD1 as a possible D gene (6 bases). This CDR3 is 14 amino acids long. With 6 bases removed from V and 7 bases from J, the gap between germline ends came to 18 bases. The germline V gene has CDR1 MNHEY and CDR2 SVGAGI. Written as DNA, the CDR3 is TGTGCCAGCAGACTCTTTAGGGGGTGGGGTGGCTACACCTTC. Translation: CASRLFRGWGGYTF.

This clone appeared a single time. The chain is built from TRBV6-4 and TRBJ2-3, with D possibly matching TRBD2 (5 bases). V dropped 3 bases and J dropped 4 bases, with 8 bases sitting between them. Germline V CDR1 and CDR2: MRHNA, SNTAGT. This CDR3 is 13 amino acids long. The CDR3 spells CASSEGRADTQYF. The CDR3 region has the DNA TGTGCCAGCAGTGAGGGGAGAGCAGATACGCAGTATTTT.

The rearrangement joins TRBV29-1 to TRBJ2-3; D is uncertain. The CDR3 is 14 residues long. Germline V gene lookup returns CDR1 SQVTM and CDR2 ANQGSEA. Deletions cut 6 bases from V and 5 bases from J, with 18 bases between. CDR3 in amino acids: CSVARLARGDTQYF. The CDR3 nucleotides read TGCAGCGTCGCGCGTCTCGCTCGAGGAGATACGCAGTATTTT.

This clone was observed a handful of times. The rearrangement uses TRBV6-5 and TRBJ1-4; 7 positions match TRBD1. The CDR3 is made up of 14 amino acids. Trimming at V came to 6 bases and at J to 5 bases, leaving 6 bases not matched to a gene. Germline-derived CDR1 and CDR2 are MNHEY and SVGAGI. DNA of the CDR3: TGTGCCAGCAGGATCGACAGGGCCAATGAAAAACTGTTTTTT. Amino acid sequence: CASRIDRANEKLFF.

V usage is TRBV6-5 and J usage is TRBJ2-3; TRBD1 matches at 8 bases. The CDR3 covers 14 residues. The ends lost 5 bases at V and 6 bases at J; junction bases unmatched: 7. Germline CDR1 reads MNHEY; CDR2 reads SVGAGI. The CDR3 loop is CASSIGQGGDTQYF. In DNA form, the CDR3 reads TGTGCCAGCAGTATAGGACAGGGTGGTGATACGCAGTATTTT.

The chain employs TRBV14 and TRBJ1-5; D perhaps matches TRBD1 (5 bases). Germline V lookup: CDR1 SGHDN, CDR2 FVKESK. This CDR3 is built from 19 residues. The V end was cut by 0 bases, the J end by 0 bases, with 18 bases between. The CDR3 spells CASSQEGGKWAPSNQPQHF. CDR3 coding DNA: TGTGCCAGCAGCCAAGAGGGGGGTAAATGGGCTCCTAGCAATCAGCCCCAGCATTTT.

V usage is TRBV19 and J usage is TRBJ1-1; D possibly corresponds to TRBD1 (5 bases). CDR3 length equals 14 residues. CDR1 and CDR2 (germline): LNHDA, SQIVND (reference sequence). Between the trimmed V and J ends, which lost 3 bases and 1 base, there was a span of 9 bases. DNA for the CDR3: TGTGCCAGTAGTATGCAGGGTTCGAACACTGAAGCTTTCTTT. It translates to CASSMQGSNTEAFF.

The V gene is TRBV28, the J gene TRBJ2-2; 7 bases line up with TRBD1. Germline assignment: CDR1 MDHEN and CDR2 SYDVKM. There are 14 residues in the CDR3. V trimming: 7 bases; J trimming: 7 bases; junction bases outside the gene matches: 9. The CDR3 loop is CASILGGEGGELFF. The CDR3, as DNA: TGTGCCAGCATCCTAGGGGGCGAGGGCGGGGAGCTGTTTTTT. Full variable domain (rest looked up from reference TRBV28 and TRBJ2-2): DVKVTQSSRYLVKRTGEKVFLECVQDMDHENMFWYRQDPGLGLRLIYFSYDVKMKEKGDIPEGYSVSREKKERFSLILESASTNQTSMYLCASILGGEGGELFFGEGSRLTVL.

The chain is built from TRBV2 and TRBJ2-5; D is ambiguous. There are 13 residues in the CDR3. Per germline, CDR1 SNHLY and CDR2 FYNNEI. V was trimmed by 7 bases and J by 2 bases, leaving 11 bases between them. This chain's CDR3 is CASKVAVQETQYF. Here the CDR3 DNA reads TGTGCCAGCAAGGTAGCAGTTCAAGAGACCCAGTACTTC.

V is TRBV5-1 and J is TRBJ2-3; TRBD1 matches at 7 bases. The junction had 8 bases not matched to a gene; V was cut back by 4 bases and J by 0 bases. Germline assignment: CDR1 SGHRS and CDR2 YFSETQ. The CDR3 runs to 16 residues. The CDR3 nucleotides are TGCGCCAGCAGCCAAGGGCACAGGGGAAGCACAGATACGCAGTATTTT. Translating gives CASSQGHRGSTDTQYF.

This clone was picked up one time. For the CDR3, the DNA is TGTGCCAGCAGTTACCCGGGGGGGCCCCAGCCCCAGCATTTT. Translation: CASSYPGGPQPQHF. This chain links TRBV6-6 with TRBJ1-5, with D perhaps TRBD1 (6 bases). Germline loops: CDR1 MNHNY, CDR2 SVGAGI (reference sequence). The CDR3 length is 14 residues. The V and J ends lost 2 bases and 7 bases respectively, with 12 bases between them.

This clone was counted once. The CDR3 protein is CASSISGRAADTQYF. The DNA of the CDR3 is TGTGCCAGCAGCATTAGCGGGAGGGCCGCGGATACGCAGTATTTT. The V gene is TRBV6-4, the J gene TRBJ2-3; 11 positions match TRBD2. J was trimmed by 6 bases and V by 6 bases; bases with no gene match: 8. The CDR3 has 15 amino acids. The germline gives CDR1 MRHNA, CDR2 SNTAGT.

The chain has TRBV7-6 and TRBJ2-7, with 8 bases identical to TRBD2. Looked up from germline, CDR1 is SGHVS and CDR2 is FNYEAQ. This CDR3 comprises 14 residues. V was pared by 9 bases and J by 4 bases, with 11 bases of the junction left unmatched. The CDR3 loop reads CARGGERERYEQYF. The CDR3 bases are TGTGCCAGGGGCGGTGAGCGGGAGAGGTACGAGCAGTACTTC.